A single sample gave rise to the 12 T cell receptor beta chains below, sequenced in a study of B cell selection in AIRE deficiency. Some clones are missing from TCRdb's copy, which holds only in-frame ones; the method was immunoSEQ multiplex PCR. Altogether under 30,000 clones are present, around 97% being singletons, with the ten largest covering roughly 0.17%. Sorting defined conventional CD4 T cells as CD4+CD127+. Source material: conventional CD4+ T cells sorted from PBMCs. These receptors all come from a human donor with AIRE deficiency.

The CDR3 DNA reads TGTGCCAGCAGTCCCTCGTGGGCGGGAGGGCCCAGAGATACGCAGTATTTT. Its translation: CASSPSWAGGPRDTQYF. This chain joins TRBV27 and TRBJ2-3; 9 bases are a match to TRBD2. The junction had 14 bases not matched to a gene; V was cut back by 5 bases and J by 5 bases. The CDR3 contains 17 residues. CDR1 and CDR2 from the germline V gene are MNHEY and SMNVEV (reference sequence).

This chain joins TRBV7-9 and TRBJ1-1; 11 bases agree with TRBD1. Germline lookup yields CDR1 SEHNR and CDR2 FQNEAQ (reference sequence). The CDR3 loop spans 12 amino acids. With 5 bases clipped from V and 10 bases from J, the junction kept 3 bases outside the gene matches. The CDR3: CASSRGTGGAFF. CDR3 bases: TGTGCCAGCAGCCGAGGGACAGGGGGAGCTTTCTTT.

The V and J genes are TRBV5-4 and TRBJ1-1; 7 nucleotides agree with TRBD1. Germline values: CDR1 SGHNT, CDR2 YYREEE (reference sequence). The CDR3 extends over 17 amino acids. V shed 0 bases and J 1 base; nucleotides not matched to a gene: 9. The CDR3 coding sequence is TGTGCCAGCAGCTTGGGGTCACGACAGGGTACGAACACTGAAGCTTTCTTT. This gives the protein CASSLGSRQGTNTEAFF.

The V and J genes are TRBV11-2 and TRBJ2-1; the D gene could be TRBD1 or TRBD2 (5 bases each). Trimming took 2 bases from V and 6 from J, leaving 14 bases between them. Germline V lookup: CDR1 SGHAT, CDR2 FQNNGV. The CDR3 covers 15 residues. The CDR3 is CASSLTTLRGNEQFF. The CDR3, as DNA: TGTGCCAGCAGCTTAACCACCCTGAGGGGCAATGAGCAGTTCTTC.

This rearrangement joins TRBV5-4 to TRBJ1-4; D unresolved. Trimming left V 0 bases short and J 8 bases short, with 11 bases between. The CDR3 runs 14 residues. Germline loops: CDR1 SGHNT, CDR2 YYREEE (reference sequence). CDR3 coding DNA: TGTGCCAGCAGCTTGGGTTGGGAGGGCGAAAAACTGTTTTTT. Its translation: CASSLGWEGEKLFF. Using reference TRBV5-4 and TRBJ1-4 for the parts outside the CDR3, the full variable domain is ETGVTQSPTHLIKTRGQQVTLRCSSQSGHNTVSWYQQALGQGPQFIFQYYREEENGRGNFPPRFSGLQFPNYSSELNVNALELDDSALYLCASSLGWEGEKLFFGSGTQLSVL.

The chain combines TRBV19 with TRBJ2-2; 10 bases map to TRBD1. The V and J ends lost 8 bases and 3 bases, in that order; junction bases with no gene match: 3. CDR1 and CDR2 from the germline V gene are LNHDA and SQIVND (reference sequence). The length of the CDR3 is 14 residues. CDR3 bases: TGTGCCAGTGTGACAGGGGGCGACACCGGGGAGCTGTTTTTT. It specifies CASVTGGDTGELFF. The variable domain in full, with the rest retrieved from reference TRBV19 and TRBJ2-2, is DGGITQSPKYLFRKEGQNVTLSCEQNLNHDAMYWYRQDPGQGLRLIYYSQIVNDFQKGDIAEGYSVSREKKESFPLTVTSAQKNPTAFYLCASVTGGDTGELFFGEGSRLTVL.

V is TRBV28 and J is TRBJ2-5; no definite D call. The CDR3 runs to 15 residues. V was clipped by 2 bases and J by 5 bases, with 15 bases between them. Germline assignment: CDR1 MDHEN and CDR2 SYDVKM. This CDR3 is CASSLRSGFRETQYF. The CDR3, as DNA: TGTGCCAGCAGTTTACGTTCGGGTTTTAGGGAGACCCAGTACTTC.

V usage is TRBV5-8 and J usage is TRBJ2-2, with 10 bases lining up with TRBD1. The CDR3 loop spans 14 amino acids. Germline lookup yields CDR1 SGHTS and CDR2 YDEGEE. V shed 3 bases, J shed 7 bases, and the junction held 3 bases outside the gene matches. For the CDR3, the DNA is TGTGCCAGCAGCTCCGACAGGGGGCACGGGGAGCTGTTTTTT. Its protein is CASSSDRGHGELFF.

V usage is TRBV29-1 and J usage is TRBJ2-3, with D possibly TRBD1 on 5 matching bases. This CDR3 has 14 residues. V lost 4 bases, J lost 4 bases, and 15 bases lay in between. The germline CDR1 and CDR2 sequences are SQVTM and ANQGSEA. In DNA form, the CDR3 reads TGCAGCGTTGCAGTGGCGAAAGGGGCAGATACGCAGTATTTT. This encodes CSVAVAKGADTQYF.

The gene calls are TRBV11-1 and TRBJ2-7; D perhaps matches TRBD2 (5 bases). V was clipped by 5 bases and J by 7 bases, with 18 bases between them. Germline CDR1 SGHAT, CDR2 FQDESV (reference sequence). This CDR3 has 14 residues. For the CDR3, the DNA is TGTGCCAGCAGCCCCCGGGAACTTTTGGTGGAGCAGTACTTC. Its translation: CASSPRELLVEQYF. The variable domain in full, with the rest retrieved from reference TRBV11-1 and TRBJ2-7, is EAEVAQSPRYKITEKSQAVAFWCDPISGHATLYWYRQILGQGPELLVQFQDESVVDDSQLPKDRFSAERLKGVDSTLKIQPAELGDSAMYLCASSPRELLVEQYFGPGTRLTVT.

The rearrangement links TRBV7-2 to TRBJ2-5, with TRBD2 matching over 9 bases. Per germline, CDR1 SGHTA and CDR2 FQGNSA. This CDR3 is built from 15 residues. Losses at the gene ends were 5 bases for V and 11 bases for J; bases not matched to a gene: 15. CDR3 sequence reads: CASSRASGTESEQYF. The CDR3 DNA sequence: TGTGCCAGCAGCCGAGCTAGCGGGACGGAGTCAGAGCAGTACTTC.

This clone was seen once. The V and J genes are TRBV5-1 and TRBJ2-1; unclear D gene. The germline V and J ends were trimmed by 0 bases and 5 bases, with 6 bases remaining between them. The germline gives CDR1 SGHRS, CDR2 YFSETQ. This CDR3 comprises 13 residues. CDR3 coding DNA: TGCGCCAGCAGCTTGGCCTCGGACAATGAGCAGTTCTTC. Protein: CASSLASDNEQFF. The full variable domain, completed using reference TRBV5-1 and TRBJ2-1, is KAGVTQTPRYLIKTRGQQVTLSCSPISGHRSVSWYQQTPGQGLQFLFEYFSETQRNKGNFPGRFSGRQFSNSRSEMNVSTLELGDSALYLCASSLASDNEQFFGPGTRLTVL.